This TCR beta chain was captured by sequencing in a study of T-cell memory formation after mild COVID-19. The study's findings and limits: Proof of SARS-CoV-2 specificity was absent for the second-wave clones that crested on day 37.

A single record per CDR3 protein comes from TCRdb applying MiXCR to the 5' RACE reads. The repertoire holds about 540,000 distinct CDR3 sequences, with about a fifth as singletons. The CDR3 length is 15 residues. Germline loops: CDR1 KGHSH, CDR2 LQKENI. V lost 3 bases, J lost 3 bases, and 12 bases lay in between. For this clonotype: The antigen is unknown.

Input material: PBMCs or a T cell subset sorted from them (not recorded which). The sequence was obtained from an adult woman who had mild COVID-19 (a few samples of this study predate the infection). Cell type and time point are not known. The chain employs TRBV18 and TRBJ1-5, with a possible D match to TRBD1 (5 bases). In nucleotides, the CDR3 is TGTGCCAGCTCACCTTCGGGGGGGGTCAATCAGCCCCAGCATTTT. Its translation is CASSPSGGVNQPQHF. The variable domain in full, with the rest retrieved from reference TRBV18 and TRBJ1-5, is NAGVMQNPRHLVRRRGQEARLRCSPMKGHSHVYWYRQLPEEGLKFMVYLQKENIIDESGMPKERFSAEFPKEGPSILRIQQVVRGDSAAYFCASSPSGGVNQPQHFGDGTRLSIL.